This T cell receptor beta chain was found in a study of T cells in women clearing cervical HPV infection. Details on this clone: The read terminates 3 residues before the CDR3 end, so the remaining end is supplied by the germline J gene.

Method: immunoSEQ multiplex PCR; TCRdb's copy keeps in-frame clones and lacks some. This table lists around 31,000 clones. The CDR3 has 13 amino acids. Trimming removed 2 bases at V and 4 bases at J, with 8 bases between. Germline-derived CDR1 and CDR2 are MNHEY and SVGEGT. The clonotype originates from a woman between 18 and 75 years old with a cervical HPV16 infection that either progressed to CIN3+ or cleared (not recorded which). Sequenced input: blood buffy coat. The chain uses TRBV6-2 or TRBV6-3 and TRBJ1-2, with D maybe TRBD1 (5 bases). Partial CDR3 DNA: TGTGCCAGCAGTTACGCCGACAGCTATGGC. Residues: CASSYADSYG. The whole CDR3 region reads CASSYADSYGYTF.